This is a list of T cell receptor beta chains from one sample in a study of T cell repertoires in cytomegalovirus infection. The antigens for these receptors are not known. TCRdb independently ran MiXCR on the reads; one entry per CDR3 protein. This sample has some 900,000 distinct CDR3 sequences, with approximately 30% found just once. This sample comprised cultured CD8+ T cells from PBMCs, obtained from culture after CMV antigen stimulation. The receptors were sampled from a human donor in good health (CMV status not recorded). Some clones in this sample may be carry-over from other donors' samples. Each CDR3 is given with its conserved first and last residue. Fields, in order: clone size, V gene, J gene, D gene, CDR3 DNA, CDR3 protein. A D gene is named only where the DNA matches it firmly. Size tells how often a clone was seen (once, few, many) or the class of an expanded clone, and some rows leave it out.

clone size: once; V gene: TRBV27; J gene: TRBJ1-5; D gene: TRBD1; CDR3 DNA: TGTGCCAGCAGTAAAGGACAGGGAGCCAATCAGCCCCAGCATTTT; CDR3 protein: CASSKGQGANQPQHF
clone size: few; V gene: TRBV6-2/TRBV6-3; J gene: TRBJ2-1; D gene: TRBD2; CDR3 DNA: TGTGCCAGCATCCTCACCCCCCGGTTAGCGGGGACTTACAATGAGCAGTTCTTC; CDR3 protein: CASILTPRLAGTYNEQFF
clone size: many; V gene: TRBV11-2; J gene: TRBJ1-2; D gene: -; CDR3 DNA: TGTGCCAGCACCAAAATCCGGGAGGGCATAGGTGGCTACACCTTC; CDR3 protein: CASTKIREGIGGYTF
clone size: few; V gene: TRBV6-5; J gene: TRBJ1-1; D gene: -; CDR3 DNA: TGTGCCAGCAGTTCGAGCAGGGGCTGGAGCACTGAAGCTTTCTTT; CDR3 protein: CASSSSRGWSTEAFF
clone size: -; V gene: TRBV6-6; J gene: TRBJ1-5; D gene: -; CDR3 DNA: TGTGCCAGCAGCCCCGACTATAGCAATCAGCCCCAGCATTTT; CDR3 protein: CASSPDYSNQPQHF
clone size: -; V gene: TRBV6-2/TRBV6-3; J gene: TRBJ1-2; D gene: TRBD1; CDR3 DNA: TGTGCCAGCAGTACCGGGACAGCCCAGTTAAGTGGCTACACCTTC; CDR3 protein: CASSTGTAQLSGYTF
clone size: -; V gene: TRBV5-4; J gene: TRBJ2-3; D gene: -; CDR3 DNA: TGTGCCAGCAGCTTGGTAGAGGGGTCCGATACGCAGTATTTT; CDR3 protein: CASSLVEGSDTQYF
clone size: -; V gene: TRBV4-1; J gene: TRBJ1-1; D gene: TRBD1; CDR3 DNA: TGCGCCAGCAGCCAAGAACACAGGGGGTACACTGAAGCTTTCTTT; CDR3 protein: CASSQEHRGYTEAFF
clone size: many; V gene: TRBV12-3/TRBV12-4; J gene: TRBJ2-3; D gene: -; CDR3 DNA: TGTGCCAGCAGTACCTCCCCGGGGAACCCTAGCACAGATACGCAGTATTTT; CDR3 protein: CASSTSPGNPSTDTQYF
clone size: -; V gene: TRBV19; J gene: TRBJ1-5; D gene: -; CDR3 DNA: TGTGCCAGTAGTGCTACAAGGGCTAGCAATCAGCCCCAGCATTTT; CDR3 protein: CASSATRASNQPQHF
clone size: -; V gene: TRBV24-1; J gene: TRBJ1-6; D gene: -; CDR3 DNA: TGTGCCACCAGTGATCCACTCGATTACGGGAATAATTCACCCCTCCACTTT; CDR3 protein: CATSDPLDYGNNSPLHF
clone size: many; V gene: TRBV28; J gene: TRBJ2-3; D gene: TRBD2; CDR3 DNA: TGTGCCAGCAGTTTACTTTTTAGCGGGGGGGGGTTAAGCACAGATACGCAGTATTTT; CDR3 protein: CASSLLFSGGGLSTDTQYF
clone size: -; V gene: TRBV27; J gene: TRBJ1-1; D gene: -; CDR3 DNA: TGTGCCAGCACTTCGACACTTATGAACACTGAAGCTTTCTTT; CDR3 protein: CASTSTLMNTEAFF
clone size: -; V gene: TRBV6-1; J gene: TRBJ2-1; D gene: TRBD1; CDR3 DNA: TGTGCCACCCCCCCCGGGACAGGGAACTTACATGAGCAGTTCTTC; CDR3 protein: CATPPGTGNLHEQFF
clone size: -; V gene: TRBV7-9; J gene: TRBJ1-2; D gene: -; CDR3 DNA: TGTGCCAGCAGCCGGACAGCTTACTATGGCTACACCTTC; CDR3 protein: CASSRTAYYGYTF
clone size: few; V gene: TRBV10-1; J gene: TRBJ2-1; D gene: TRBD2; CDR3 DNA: TGCGCCAGCAGTGACGGACTAGCGGGGGGCCTCAATGAGCAGTTCTTC; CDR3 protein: CASSDGLAGGLNEQFF
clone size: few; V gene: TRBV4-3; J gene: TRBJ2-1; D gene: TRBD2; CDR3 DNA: TGCGCCAGCAGCCAAACCGGGGGGGCGATCGGTGAGCAGTTCTTC; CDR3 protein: CASSQTGGAIGEQFF
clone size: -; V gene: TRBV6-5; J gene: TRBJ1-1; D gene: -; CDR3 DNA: TGTGCCAGCAGTACCGGACAGTTTGAAGCTTTCTTT; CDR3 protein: CASSTGQFEAFF
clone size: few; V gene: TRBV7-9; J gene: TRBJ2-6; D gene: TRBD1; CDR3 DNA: TGTGCCAGCAGCCCCGTTGCAGGGGGATCTGGGGCCAACGTCCTGACTTTC; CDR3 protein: CASSPVAGGSGANVLTF
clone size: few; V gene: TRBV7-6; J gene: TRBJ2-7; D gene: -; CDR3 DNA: TGTGCCAGCAGCTTAGAGGCAGGGCCCTACGAGCAGTACTTC; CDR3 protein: CASSLEAGPYEQYF
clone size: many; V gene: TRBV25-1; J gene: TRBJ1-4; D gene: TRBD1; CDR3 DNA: TGTGCCAGCAGTGATTGGGACAGGGGAGGAAAACTGTTTTTT; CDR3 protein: CASSDWDRGGKLFF
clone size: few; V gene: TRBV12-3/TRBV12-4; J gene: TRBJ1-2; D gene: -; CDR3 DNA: TGTGCCAGCAGTTTAGCGAACTTATACTATGGCTACACCTTC; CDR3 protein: CASSLANLYYGYTF
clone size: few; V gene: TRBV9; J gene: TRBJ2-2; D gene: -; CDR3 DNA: TGTGCCAGCAGCTCTTCGAGGGGCGGGTCGAACACCGGGGAGCTGTTTTTT; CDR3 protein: CASSSSRGGSNTGELFF
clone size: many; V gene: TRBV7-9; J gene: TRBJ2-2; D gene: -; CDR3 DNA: TGTGCCAGCAGCTCCGTCGAAGGGCCGAACACCGGGGAGCTGTTTTTT; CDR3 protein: CASSSVEGPNTGELFF
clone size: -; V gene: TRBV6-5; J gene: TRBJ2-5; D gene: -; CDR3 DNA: TGTGCCAGCCAGGGCAGGGGGAGGGAGACCCAGTACTTC; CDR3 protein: CASQGRGRETQYF